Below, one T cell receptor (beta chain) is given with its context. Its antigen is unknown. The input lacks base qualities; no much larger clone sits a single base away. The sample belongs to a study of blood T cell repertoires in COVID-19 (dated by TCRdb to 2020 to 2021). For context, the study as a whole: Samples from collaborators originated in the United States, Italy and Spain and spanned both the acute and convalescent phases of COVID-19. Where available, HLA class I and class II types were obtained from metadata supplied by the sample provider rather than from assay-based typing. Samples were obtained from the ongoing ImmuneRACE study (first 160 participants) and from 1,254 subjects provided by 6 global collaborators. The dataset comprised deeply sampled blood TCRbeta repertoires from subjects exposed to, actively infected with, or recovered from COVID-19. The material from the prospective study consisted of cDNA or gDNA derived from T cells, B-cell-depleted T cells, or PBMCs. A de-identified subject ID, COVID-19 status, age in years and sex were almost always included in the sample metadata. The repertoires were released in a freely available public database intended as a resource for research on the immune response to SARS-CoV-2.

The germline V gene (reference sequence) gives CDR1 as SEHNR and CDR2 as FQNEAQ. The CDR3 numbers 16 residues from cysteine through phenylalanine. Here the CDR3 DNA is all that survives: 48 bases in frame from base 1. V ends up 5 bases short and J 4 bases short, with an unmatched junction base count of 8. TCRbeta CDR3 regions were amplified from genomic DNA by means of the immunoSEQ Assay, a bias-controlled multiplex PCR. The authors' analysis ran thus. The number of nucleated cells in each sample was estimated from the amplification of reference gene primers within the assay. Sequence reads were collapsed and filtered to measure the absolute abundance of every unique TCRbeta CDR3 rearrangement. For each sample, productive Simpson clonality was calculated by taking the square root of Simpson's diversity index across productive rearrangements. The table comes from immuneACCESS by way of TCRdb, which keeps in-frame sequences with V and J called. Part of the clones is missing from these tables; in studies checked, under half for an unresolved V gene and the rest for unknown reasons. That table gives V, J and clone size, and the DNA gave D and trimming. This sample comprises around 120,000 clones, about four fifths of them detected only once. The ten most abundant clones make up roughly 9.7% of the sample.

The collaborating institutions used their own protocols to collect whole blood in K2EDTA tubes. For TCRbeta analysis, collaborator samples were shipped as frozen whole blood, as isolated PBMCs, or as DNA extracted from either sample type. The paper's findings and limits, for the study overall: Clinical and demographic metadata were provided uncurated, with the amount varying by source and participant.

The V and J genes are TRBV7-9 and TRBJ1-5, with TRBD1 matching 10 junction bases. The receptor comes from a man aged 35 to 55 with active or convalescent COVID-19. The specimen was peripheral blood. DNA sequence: TGTGCCAGCAGCACTTCGACAGGGGGCCTTAATCAGCCCCAGCATTTT. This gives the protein CASSTSTGGLNQPQHF.